A single T cell receptor beta chain is shown here with its context. These data belong to a study of blood T cell repertoires in COVID-19. The CDR3 sequence is 12 residues long. Per the germline V gene, CDR1 is LNHDA and CDR2 is SQIVND (reference sequence). V was shortened by 10 bases and J by 5 bases, with 14 bases between the two germline ends. Some clones are missing from TCRdb's copy, which holds only in-frame ones; the method was immunoSEQ multiplex PCR. This sample has over 200,000 clones; 90% to 95% occur once, and the top ten carry around 0.84%. This receptor was identified in a man in his 60s with COVID-19, enrolled during active disease. This chain uses TRBV19 with TRBJ1-2; D is undetermined. Sequencing was done on a sample of peripheral blood. In DNA form, the CDR3 reads TGTGCCATCGGAGGCTTTGAATATGGCTACACCTTC. Its translation: CAIGGFEYGYTF. The full variable domain, rest sourced from reference TRBV19 and TRBJ1-2, is DGGITQSPKYLFRKEGQNVTLSCEQNLNHDAMYWYRQDPGQGLRLIYYSQIVNDFQKGDIAEGYSVSREKKESFPLTVTSAQKNPTAFYLCAIGGFEYGYTFGSGTRLTVV.